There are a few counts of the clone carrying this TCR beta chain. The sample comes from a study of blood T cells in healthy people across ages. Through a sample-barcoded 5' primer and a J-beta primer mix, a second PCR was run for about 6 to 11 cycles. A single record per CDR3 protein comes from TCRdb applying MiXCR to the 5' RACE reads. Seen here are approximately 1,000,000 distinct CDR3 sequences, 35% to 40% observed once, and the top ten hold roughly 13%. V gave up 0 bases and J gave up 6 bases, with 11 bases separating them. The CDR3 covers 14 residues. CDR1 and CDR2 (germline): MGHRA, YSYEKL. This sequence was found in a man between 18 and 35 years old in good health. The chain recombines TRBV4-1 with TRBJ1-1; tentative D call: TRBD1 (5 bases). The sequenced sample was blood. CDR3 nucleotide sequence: TGCGCCAGCAGCCAAGATGCTCGGGGGGCTGAAGCTTTCTTT. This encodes CASSQDARGAEAFF.